A single sample gave rise to the 19 T cell receptor beta chains below, sequenced in a study of blood T cell repertoires in COVID-19. TCRdb's table, derived via immunoSEQ multiplex PCR, lists solely in-frame clones and lacks some. The repertoire holds about 160,000 clones, with under 90% as singletons. The sequencing input was PBMCs or T cells enriched from blood (not recorded which). The origin of the receptors is a man aged 45-60 years who had recovered from COVID-19.

V usage is TRBV19 and J usage is TRBJ1-5; TRBD1 matches at 10 bases. Germline CDR1 LNHDA, CDR2 SQIVND (reference sequence). The CDR3 loop spans 16 amino acids. After removal of 1 base from V and 4 bases from J, the junction contained 4 bases not matched to a gene. The DNA of the CDR3 is TGTGCCAGTAGTATAGGGGACAGGGGAAGTAATCAGCCCCAGCATTTT. Translated, it gives CASSIGDRGSNQPQHF.

The genes are TRBV18 and TRBJ2-2, with TRBD1 matching over 8 bases. The CDR3 is 15 residues long. Germline lookup yields CDR1 KGHSH and CDR2 LQKENI. J gave up 3 bases and V 5 bases, and 5 bases lay outside the gene matches. CDR3 bases: TGTGCCAGCTCAACATACAGGGGGGACACCGGGGAGCTGTTTTTT. It yields the protein CASSTYRGDTGELFF. Combining the CDR3 with reference TRBV18 and TRBJ2-2 gives the whole variable domain NAGVMQNPRHLVRRRGQEARLRCSPMKGHSHVYWYRQLPEEGLKFMVYLQKENIIDESGMPKERFSAEFPKEGPSILRIQQVVRGDSAAYFCASSTYRGDTGELFFGEGSRLTVL.

The chain joins TRBV7-8 to TRBJ1-2; 11 nucleotides match TRBD1. Germline V gene lookup returns CDR1 SGHVS and CDR2 FQNEAQ. Trimming removed 3 bases from V and 1 base from J; junction bases left unmatched: 4. The CDR3 has 16 amino acids. The CDR3 spells CASSFRDRGSNYGYTF. CDR3 in DNA: TGTGCCAGCAGCTTCCGGGACAGGGGGAGTAACTATGGCTACACCTTC.

This chain connects TRBV24-1 to TRBJ1-1; TRBD1 agrees at 8 bases. This CDR3 region has 16 residues. The V gene end was trimmed by 4 bases and the J gene end by 4 bases; junction bases not matched to a gene: 10. Germline V gene data show CDR1 as KGHDR and CDR2 as SFDVKD. CDR3 nucleotide sequence: TGTGCCACCAGTGAATGCCGGGACAGGCCCCCCACTGAAGCTTTCTTT. Protein: CATSECRDRPPTEAFF.

The chain recombines TRBV11-2 with TRBJ1-2; 7 bases are shared with TRBD1. The CDR3 runs to 14 residues. J lost 4 bases, V lost 5 bases, and 7 bases had no gene match. The germline CDR1 and CDR2 sequences are SGHAT and FQNNGV. The CDR3 DNA reads TGTGCCAGCAGCCGGTCCCGGGACAGCTATGGCTACACCTTC. Protein product: CASSRSRDSYGYTF.

The rearrangement links TRBV11-1 to TRBJ1-4; weak D call: TRBD1 (6 bases). Trimming left V 5 bases short and J 6 bases short, with 16 bases between. The germline V gene has CDR1 SGHAT and CDR2 FQDESV (reference sequence). The CDR3 runs to 15 residues. CDR3 protein: CASSPVGTPDEKLFF. The CDR3 region has the DNA TGTGCCAGCAGCCCAGTCGGGACACCTGATGAAAAACTGTTTTTT.

The chain couples TRBV9 to TRBJ1-2, with D perhaps TRBD1 (5 bases). V was pared by 2 bases and J by 8 bases, with 16 bases between. Germline V gene lookup returns CDR1 SGDLS and CDR2 YYNGEE. This CDR3 has 14 amino acids. CDR3 sequence (DNA): TGTGCCAGCAGCGTTCCTGGGACGGCGGGGGGCTACACCTTC. Translating gives CASSVPGTAGGYTF. Full variable domain (remainder filled in from reference TRBV9 and TRBJ1-2): DSGVTQTPKHLITATGQRVTLRCSPRSGDLSVYWYQQSLDQGLQFLIQYYNGEERAKGNILERFSAQQFPDLHSELNLSSLELGDSALYFCASSVPGTAGGYTFGSGTRLTVV.

This clone appeared once. The chain employs TRBV5-6 and TRBJ2-7, with TRBD1 matching over 8 bases. J was trimmed by 0 bases and V by 4 bases; bases with no gene match: 6. The CDR3 sequence is 15 residues long. The germline V gene encodes CDR1 SGHDT and CDR2 YYEEEE. Here the CDR3 DNA reads TGTGCCAGCAGCCTTACGGACAGGGACTCCTACGAGCAGTACTTC. Amino acid sequence: CASSLTDRDSYEQYF.

V and J are TRBV11-3 and TRBJ1-1; weak D call: TRBD1 (6 bases). This CDR3 is built from 13 residues. Trimming left V 5 bases short and J 4 bases short, with 11 bases between. Germline V gives CDR1 SGHNT, CDR2 YENEEA. The CDR3 DNA is TGTGCCAGCAGCATACAGGGTAGCACTGAAGCTTTCTTT. Amino acids: CASSIQGSTEAFF.

The V and J genes are TRBV6-1 and TRBJ1-4; D is possibly TRBD1 (6 bases). This CDR3 is 14 amino acids long. Germline V gene sequence: CDR1 MNHNS, CDR2 SASEGT. Trimming stripped 3 bases from V and 5 bases from J, with 10 bases between. CDR3 coding DNA: TGTGCCAGCAGTGACCGGGACAAAAATGAAAAACTGTTTTTT. As protein: CASSDRDKNEKLFF.

The V call is TRBV7-9, the J call TRBJ1-1; D is unresolved. This CDR3 is 12 amino acids long. CDR1 and CDR2 from the germline V gene are SEHNR and FQNEAQ (reference sequence). V gave up 8 bases and J gave up 0 bases, with 7 bases separating them. The CDR3 DNA is TGTGCCAGCCAGGACTTGAACACTGAAGCTTTCTTT. Translating gives CASQDLNTEAFF. Supplemented by reference TRBV7-9 and TRBJ1-1, the full variable domain reads DTGVSQNPRHKITKRGQNVTFRCDPISEHNRLYWYRQTLGQGPEFLTYFQNEAQLEKSRLLSDRFSAERPKGSFSTLEIQRTEQGDSAMYLCASQDLNTEAFFGQGTRLTVV.

The chain has TRBV7-8 and TRBJ1-6, with 7 positions matching TRBD1. Germline CDR1 SGHVS, CDR2 FQNEAQ. The V segment lost 6 bases and the J segment 6 bases; nucleotides outside the gene matches: 5. The CDR3 consists of 14 residues. CDR3 DNA: TGTGCCAGCAGGTCGGGGACAGCTAATTCACCCCTCCACTTT. It is translated as CASRSGTANSPLHF.

The rearrangement uses TRBV21-1 and TRBJ2-4; the table's D call, TRBD2, was not checked against the DNA. TRBV21-1 is marked as a pseudogene. The CDR3 consists of 17 residues. The CDR3 region is CASSKEGGGEAKNIQYF. In DNA form, the CDR3 reads TGTGCCAGCAGCAAAGAGGGCGGGGGCGAGGCCAAAAACATTCAGTACTTC.

The rearrangement joins TRBV6-2 or TRBV6-3 to TRBJ1-2, with a tentative D call TRBD1 (5 bases). V was shortened by 1 base and J by 8 bases, with 14 bases between the two germline ends. The CDR3 covers 14 residues. Germline values: CDR1 MNHEY, CDR2 SVGEGT. The CDR3 loop reads CASSYFGGPGGYTF. Written as DNA, the CDR3 is TGTGCCAGCAGTTACTTCGGGGGACCGGGAGGCTACACCTTC.

The chain uses TRBV19 and TRBJ2-1; 9 bases match TRBD1. Germline assignment: CDR1 LNHDA and CDR2 SQIVND (reference sequence). V lost 7 bases, J lost 4 bases, and 11 bases stayed unmatched. The CDR3 spans 16 residues. CDR3 sequence: CASTRTDRGRYNEQFF. CDR3 nucleotide sequence: TGTGCCAGTACCCGGACGGACAGGGGACGATACAATGAGCAGTTCTTC.

The genes are TRBV6-2 or TRBV6-3 and TRBJ1-1; D is possibly TRBD1 (6 bases). Deletions cut 2 bases from V and 0 bases from J, with 16 bases between. Germline-derived CDR1 and CDR2 are MNHEY and SVGEGT. The length of the CDR3 is 17 residues. This CDR3 reads CASSYPPGRGMNTEAFF. The CDR3 DNA reads TGTGCCAGCAGTTACCCCCCCGGGAGGGGGATGAACACTGAAGCTTTCTTT.

The J gene is TRBJ2-5, the V gene TRBV13; 11 bases fit TRBD2. The length of the CDR3 is 21 residues. J was trimmed by 2 bases and V by 4 bases; bases with no gene match: 21. From germline, CDR1 is PRHDT and CDR2 FYEKMQ (reference sequence). The CDR3 coding sequence is TGTGCCAGCAGCTCGTACATGATACTAGCGGGGGAAGAGGGCGGACAAGAGACCCAGTACTTC. This encodes CASSSYMILAGEEGGQETQYF.

The rearrangement uses TRBV5-8 and TRBJ1-1, with 11 nucleotides matching TRBD1. CDR3 size: 15 residues. The J segment lost 6 bases and the V segment lost 0 bases, leaving 4 bases of the junction unmatched. CDR1 SGHTS and CDR2 YDEGEE come from the germline V gene. CDR3 in amino acids: CASSLGGQGEAEAFF. CDR3 sequence (DNA): TGTGCCAGCAGCTTGGGGGGACAGGGGGAAGCTGAAGCTTTCTTT.

This chain links TRBV7-2 with TRBJ1-2, with TRBD1 as a possible D gene (5 bases). Germline V gives CDR1 SGHTA, CDR2 FQGNSA. With 4 bases removed from V and 1 base from J, the gap between germline ends came to 13 bases. The CDR3 totals 15 residues. CDR3 in amino acids: CASSSTVADNYGYTF. CDR3 coding DNA: TGTGCCAGCAGCTCGACAGTAGCCGATAACTATGGCTACACCTTC.